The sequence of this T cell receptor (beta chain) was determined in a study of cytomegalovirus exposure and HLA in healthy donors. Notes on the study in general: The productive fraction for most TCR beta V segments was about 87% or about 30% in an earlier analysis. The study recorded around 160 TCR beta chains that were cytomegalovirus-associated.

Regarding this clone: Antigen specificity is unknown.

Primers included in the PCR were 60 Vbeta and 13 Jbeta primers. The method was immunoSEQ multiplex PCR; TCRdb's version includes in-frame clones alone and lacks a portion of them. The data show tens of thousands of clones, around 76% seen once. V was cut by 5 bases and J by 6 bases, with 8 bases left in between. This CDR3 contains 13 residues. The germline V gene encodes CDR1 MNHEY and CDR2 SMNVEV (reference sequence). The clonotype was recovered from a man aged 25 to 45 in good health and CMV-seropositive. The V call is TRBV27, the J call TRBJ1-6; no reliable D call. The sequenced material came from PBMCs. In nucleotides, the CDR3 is TGTGCCAGCAGTCCGCGAATTAATTCACCCCTCCACTTT. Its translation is CASSPRINSPLHF.